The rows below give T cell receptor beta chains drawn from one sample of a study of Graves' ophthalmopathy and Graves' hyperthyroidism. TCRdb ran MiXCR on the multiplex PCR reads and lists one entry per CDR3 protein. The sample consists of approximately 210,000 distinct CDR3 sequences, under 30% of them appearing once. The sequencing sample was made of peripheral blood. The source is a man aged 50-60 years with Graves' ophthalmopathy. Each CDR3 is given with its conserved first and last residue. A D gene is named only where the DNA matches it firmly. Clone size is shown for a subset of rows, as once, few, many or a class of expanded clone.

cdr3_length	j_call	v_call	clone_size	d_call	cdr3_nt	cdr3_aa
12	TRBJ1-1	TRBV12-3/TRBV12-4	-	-	TGTGCCAGCAAACGGGGCCGGACTGAAGCTTTCTTT	CASKRGRTEAFF
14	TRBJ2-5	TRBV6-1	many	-	TGTGCCAGCAGTGATCGGGGGAAAGGAGAGACCCAGTACTTC	CASSDRGKGETQYF
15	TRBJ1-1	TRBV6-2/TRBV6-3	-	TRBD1	TGTGCCAGCAGTTACTCGAGACAGGGGGACACTGAAGCTTTCTTT	CASSYSRQGDTEAFF
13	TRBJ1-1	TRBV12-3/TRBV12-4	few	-	TGTGCCAGCAGTTTCGCGAGGGAGACTGAAGCTTTCTTT	CASSFARETEAFF
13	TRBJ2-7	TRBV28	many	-	TGTGCCAGCAGTTTAAGCGCATACTACGAGCAGTACTTC	CASSLSAYYEQYF
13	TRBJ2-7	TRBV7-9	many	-	TGTGCCAGCAGCTTAGCCGACACCCACGAGCAGTACTTC	CASSLADTHEQYF
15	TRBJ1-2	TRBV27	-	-	TGTGCCAGCAGTTTAGTTGGGGCTAAAAACTATGGCTACACCTTC	CASSLVGAKNYGYTF
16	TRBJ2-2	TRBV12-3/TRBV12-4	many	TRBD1	TGTGCCAGCAGCGGAACCGGGACAGGGATCCTCGGGGAGCTGTTTTTT	CASSGTGTGILGELFF
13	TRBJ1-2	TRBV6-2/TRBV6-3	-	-	TGTGCCAGCAGTCTGACAGGTCTCTATGGCTACACCTTC	CASSLTGLYGYTF
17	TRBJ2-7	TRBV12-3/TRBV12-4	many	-	TGTGCCAGCAGTTTAGGTAGGGGCGGGACGAGCTCCTACGAGCAGTACTTC	CASSLGRGGTSSYEQYF
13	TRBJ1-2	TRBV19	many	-	TGTGCCAGTAGTAAACAGGGCAACTATGGCTACACCTTC	CASSKQGNYGYTF
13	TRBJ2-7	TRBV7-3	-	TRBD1	TGTGCCAGCAGTACAGGGGGCTGGAACGAGCAGTACTTC	CASSTGGWNEQYF
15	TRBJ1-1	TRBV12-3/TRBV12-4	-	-	TGTGCCAGCAGTTTAGGTTTGGTAAGAAACACTGAAGCTTTCTTT	CASSLGLVRNTEAFF
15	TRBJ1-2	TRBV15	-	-	TGTGCCACCAGCAGAGATAGGGAGATTAACTATGGCTACACCTTC	CATSRDREINYGYTF
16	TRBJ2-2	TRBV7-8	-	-	TGTGCCAGCGGGGGGTCTGTCAATGTGGGCACCGGGGAGCTGTTTTTT	CASGGSVNVGTGELFF
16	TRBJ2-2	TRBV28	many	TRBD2	TGTGCCAGCAGTTTCGTTCTAGCGGTGAACACCGGGGAGCTGTTTTTT	CASSFVLAVNTGELFF
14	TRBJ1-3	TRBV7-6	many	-	TGTGCCAGCAGGGGGACAAACTCTGGAAACACCATATATTTT	CASRGTNSGNTIYF
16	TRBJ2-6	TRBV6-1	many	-	TGTGCCAGCAGTCAAGGGACGGCCTCTGGGGCCAACGTCCTGACTTTC	CASSQGTASGANVLTF
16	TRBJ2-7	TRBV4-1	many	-	TGCGCCAGCAGCCAGAGGGCGGGATTCCGAACCTACGAGCAGTACTTC	CASSQRAGFRTYEQYF
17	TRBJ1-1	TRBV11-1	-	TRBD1	TGTGCCAGCAGCAAAGTACCCCGGGACAGGGGGCGACCTGAAGCTTTCTTT	CASSKVPRDRGRPEAFF
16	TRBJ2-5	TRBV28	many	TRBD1	TGTGCCAGCAGTTTAGGGGGACAGAGGCCAGTGGAGACCCAGTACTTC	CASSLGGQRPVETQYF
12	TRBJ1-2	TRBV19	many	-	TGTGCCAGTAGTAGGACGGGTCCTGGCTACACCTTC	CASSRTGPGYTF
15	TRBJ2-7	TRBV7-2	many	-	TGTGCCAGCAGCCCAATAGCGGTGCCCTACTACGAGCAGTACTTC	CASSPIAVPYYEQYF
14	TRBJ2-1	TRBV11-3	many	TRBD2	TGTGCCAGCAGTCAGCGGGAGGATTACAATGAGCAGTTCTTC	CASSQREDYNEQFF
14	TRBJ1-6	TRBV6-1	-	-	TGTGCCAGCAGTGAAGCGGGGGGAACTTCACCCCTCCACTTT	CASSEAGGTSPLHF
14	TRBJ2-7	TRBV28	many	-	TGTGCCAACAGTTTATCCCCAGGAGGCTACGAGCAGTACTTC	CANSLSPGGYEQYF
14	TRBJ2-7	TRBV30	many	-	TGTGCCTGGAGTGTACCAGGACTCTCCTACGAGCAGTACTTC	CAWSVPGLSYEQYF
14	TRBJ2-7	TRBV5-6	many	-	TGTGCCAGCAGCTTGGGGGCGGGCCACAACGAGCAGTACTTC	CASSLGAGHNEQYF
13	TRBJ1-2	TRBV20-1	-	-	TGCAGTGCCAAGACGGGTGCTAACTATGGCTACACCTTC	CSAKTGANYGYTF
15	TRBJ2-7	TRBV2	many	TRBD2	TGTGCCAGCCGGGACTATGAGCGGGCGGTGGGGGAGCAGTACTTC	CASRDYERAVGEQYF
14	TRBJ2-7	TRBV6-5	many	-	TGTGCCAGCAGTTACTCTTCCAGCACCTACGAGCAGTACTTC	CASSYSSSTYEQYF
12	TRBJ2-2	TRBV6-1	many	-	TGTGTCCGGCCAGGGCCCACCGGGGAGCTGTTTTTT	CVRPGPTGELFF
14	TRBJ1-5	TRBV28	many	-	TGTGCCAGCAGTTTGGGAGCTATTAATCAGCCCCAGCATTTT	CASSLGAINQPQHF
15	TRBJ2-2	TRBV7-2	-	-	TGTGCCAGCAGCTTAGCCAGGGGCAGCACCGGGGAGCTGTTTTTT	CASSLARGSTGELFF
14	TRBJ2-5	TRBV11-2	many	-	TGTGCCAGCAGTCTAGCGAACGCACAAGAGACCCAGTACTTC	CASSLANAQETQYF
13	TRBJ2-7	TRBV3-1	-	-	TGTGCCAGCAGCCCCGACACGACCTACGAGCAGTACTTC	CASSPDTTYEQYF
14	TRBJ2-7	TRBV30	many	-	TGTGCCTGGAGTGGGGGCCGCGGGGATTCCGAGCAGTACTTC	CAWSGGRGDSEQYF
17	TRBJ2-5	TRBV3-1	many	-	TGTGCCAGCAGCCAAGTGAGGCAGGGTCTAGGCGAAGAGACCCAGTACTTC	CASSQVRQGLGEETQYF
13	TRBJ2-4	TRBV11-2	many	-	TGTGCCAGCAGCGCCTGGACAGAGAACATTCAGTACTTC	CASSAWTENIQYF
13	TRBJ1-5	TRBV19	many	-	TGTGCCAGTAGTATTGGGGGACCGAAGCCCCAGCATTTT	CASSIGGPKPQHF
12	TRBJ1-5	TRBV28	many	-	TGCGGCGGGGGGGGAGGCAATCAGCCCCAGCATTTT	CGGGGGNQPQHF
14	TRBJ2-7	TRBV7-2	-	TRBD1	TGTGCCAGCAGCTCCGGGGACAGCAAGTACGAGCAGTACTTC	CASSSGDSKYEQYF
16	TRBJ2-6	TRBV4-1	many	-	TGCGCCAGCAGCCAAGAGCCCCCCTCTGGGGCCAACGTCCTGACTTTC	CASSQEPPSGANVLTF